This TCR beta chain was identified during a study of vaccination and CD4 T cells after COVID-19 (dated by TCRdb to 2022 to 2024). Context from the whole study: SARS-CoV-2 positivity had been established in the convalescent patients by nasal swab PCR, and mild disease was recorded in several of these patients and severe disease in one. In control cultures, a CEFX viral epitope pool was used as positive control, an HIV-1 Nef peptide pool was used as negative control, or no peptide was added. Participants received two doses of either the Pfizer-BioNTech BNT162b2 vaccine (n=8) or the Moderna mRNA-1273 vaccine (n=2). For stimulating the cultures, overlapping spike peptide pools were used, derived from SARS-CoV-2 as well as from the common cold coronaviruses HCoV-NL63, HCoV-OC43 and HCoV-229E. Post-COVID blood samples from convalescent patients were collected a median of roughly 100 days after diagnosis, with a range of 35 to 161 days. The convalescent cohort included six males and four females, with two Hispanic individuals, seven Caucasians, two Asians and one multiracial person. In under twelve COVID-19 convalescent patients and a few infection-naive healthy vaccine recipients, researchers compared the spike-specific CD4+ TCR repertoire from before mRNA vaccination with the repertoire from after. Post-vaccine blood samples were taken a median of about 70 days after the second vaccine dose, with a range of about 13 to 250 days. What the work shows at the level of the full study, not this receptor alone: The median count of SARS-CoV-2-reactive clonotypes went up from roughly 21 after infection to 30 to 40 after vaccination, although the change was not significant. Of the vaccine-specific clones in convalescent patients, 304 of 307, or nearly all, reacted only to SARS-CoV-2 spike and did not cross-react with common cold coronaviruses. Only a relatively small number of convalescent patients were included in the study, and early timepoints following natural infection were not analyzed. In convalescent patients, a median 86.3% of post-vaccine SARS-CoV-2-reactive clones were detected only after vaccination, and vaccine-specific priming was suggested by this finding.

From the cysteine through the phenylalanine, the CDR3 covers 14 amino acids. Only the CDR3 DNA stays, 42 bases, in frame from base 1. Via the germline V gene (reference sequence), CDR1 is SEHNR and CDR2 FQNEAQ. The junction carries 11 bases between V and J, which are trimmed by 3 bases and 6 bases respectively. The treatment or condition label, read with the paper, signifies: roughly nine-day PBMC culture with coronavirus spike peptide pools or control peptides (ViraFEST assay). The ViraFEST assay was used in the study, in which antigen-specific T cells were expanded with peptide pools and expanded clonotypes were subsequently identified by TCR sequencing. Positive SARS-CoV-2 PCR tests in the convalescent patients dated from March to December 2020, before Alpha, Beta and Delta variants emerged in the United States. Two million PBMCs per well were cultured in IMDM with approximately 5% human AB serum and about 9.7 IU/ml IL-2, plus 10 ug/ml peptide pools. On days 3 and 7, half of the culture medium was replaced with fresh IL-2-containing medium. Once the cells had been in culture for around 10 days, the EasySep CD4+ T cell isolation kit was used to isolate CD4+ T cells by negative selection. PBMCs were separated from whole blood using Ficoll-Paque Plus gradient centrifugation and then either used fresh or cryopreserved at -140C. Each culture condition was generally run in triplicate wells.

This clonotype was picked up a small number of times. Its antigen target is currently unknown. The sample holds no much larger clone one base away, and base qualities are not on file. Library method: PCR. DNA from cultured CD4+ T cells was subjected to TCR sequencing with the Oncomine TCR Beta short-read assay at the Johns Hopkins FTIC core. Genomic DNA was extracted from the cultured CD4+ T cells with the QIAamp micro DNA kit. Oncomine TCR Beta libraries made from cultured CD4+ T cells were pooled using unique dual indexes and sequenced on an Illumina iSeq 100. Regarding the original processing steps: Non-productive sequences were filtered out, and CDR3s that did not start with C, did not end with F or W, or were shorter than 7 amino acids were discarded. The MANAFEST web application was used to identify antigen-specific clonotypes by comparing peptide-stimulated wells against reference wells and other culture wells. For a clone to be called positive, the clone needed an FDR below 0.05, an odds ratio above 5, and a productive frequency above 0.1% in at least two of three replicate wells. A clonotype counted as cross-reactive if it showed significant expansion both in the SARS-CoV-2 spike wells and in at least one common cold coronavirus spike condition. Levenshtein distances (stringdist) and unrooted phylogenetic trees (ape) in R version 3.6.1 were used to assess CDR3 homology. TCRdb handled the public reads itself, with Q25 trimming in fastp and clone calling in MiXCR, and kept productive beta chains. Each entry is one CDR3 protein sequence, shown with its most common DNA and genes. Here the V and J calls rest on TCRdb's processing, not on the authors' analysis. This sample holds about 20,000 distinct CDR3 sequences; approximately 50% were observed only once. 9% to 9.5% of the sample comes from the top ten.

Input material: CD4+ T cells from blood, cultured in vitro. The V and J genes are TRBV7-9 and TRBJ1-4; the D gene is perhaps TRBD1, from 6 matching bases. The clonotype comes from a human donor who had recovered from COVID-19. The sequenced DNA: TGTGCCAGCAGCTTCCGGACAGCCCATGAAAAACTGTTTTTT. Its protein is CASSFRTAHEKLFF.